Listed below are T cell receptor beta chains from one sample, sequenced in a study of blood T cell repertoires in COVID-19. Clones were read by immunoSEQ multiplex PCR, and TCRdb kept only the in-frame ones, dropping some. The sample has 200,000 to 250,000 clones, nearly 85% seen once; the top ten hold less than 6.5%. Specimen: peripheral blood. These receptors all come from a human donor in a cohort sampled during active COVID-19. CDR3s include the opening cysteine and the closing phenylalanine or tryptophan. The D gene is left open where the match is weak. The size entry is marked missing in some rows and otherwise reads once, few, many or a size class.

TRBV6-1,TRBJ1-5,.,.,CASSVITGSSNQPQHF,TGTGCCAGCAGTGTCATAACAGGATCGAGCAATCAGCCCCAGCATTTT
TRBV9,TRBJ2-7,.,TRBD2,CASSPWTSNNEQYF,TGTGCCAGCAGCCCATGGACTAGCAATAACGAGCAGTACTTC
TRBV24-1,TRBJ1-1,once,.,CATSAGVGTEAFF,TGTGCCACCAGTGCAGGGGTGGGAACTGAAGCTTTCTTT
TRBV2,TRBJ2-7,.,.,CATTASSYEQYF,TGTGCCACGACAGCCTCCTCCTACGAGCAGTACTTC
TRBV5-1,TRBJ2-7,.,TRBD2,CASSLAGLAGDEQYF,TGCGCCAGCAGCTTGGCGGGACTAGCGGGTGACGAGCAGTACTTC
TRBV6-5,TRBJ1-5,once,.,CASSSAGDRNQPQHF,TGTGCCAGCTCTTCCGCAGGGGATCGCAATCAGCCCCAGCATTTT
TRBV5-1,TRBJ2-5,.,.,CASSPTGFPETQYF,TGCGCCAGCAGCCCCACAGGATTTCCCGAGACCCAGTACTTC
TRBV23-1,TRBJ2-7,.,TRBD2,CARAREHEQYF,TGCGCCAGGGCGCGGGAGCACGAGCAGTACTTC
TRBV2,TRBJ1-1,.,.,CASSRDTMNTEAFF,TGTGCCAGCAGTAGGGACACGATGAACACTGAAGCTTTCTTT
TRBV4-1,TRBJ2-1,.,TRBD2,CASSPLAGVSNEQFF,TGCGCCAGCAGCCCCCTCGCGGGAGTGAGCAATGAGCAGTTCTTC
TRBV6-6,TRBJ1-1,.,.,CASSYLRGSNTEAFF,TGTGCCAGCAGTTACTTACGCGGGAGCAACACTGAAGCTTTCTTT
TRBV11-2,TRBJ2-5,.,.,CASRSWRGGGETQYF,TGTGCCAGCAGAAGTTGGAGGGGAGGAGGAGAGACCCAGTACTTC
TRBV29-1,TRBJ2-3,.,.,CSPLSSLADTQYF,TGCAGCCCATTAAGTAGCCTTGCAGATACGCAGTATTTT
TRBV20-1,TRBJ2-1,.,.,CSAQGFDEQFF,TGCAGTGCTCAGGGTTTCGATGAGCAGTTCTTC
TRBV11-2,TRBJ2-7,.,TRBD1,CASSFDRDEQYF,TGTGCCAGCAGCTTCGACAGGGACGAGCAGTACTTC
TRBV24-1,TRBJ2-3,.,.,CATSGGRWRTDTQYF,TGTGCCACCAGTGGCGGAAGGTGGCGCACAGATACGCAGTATTTT
TRBV10-2,TRBJ2-7,.,.,CASLDGGSTPYEQYF,TGCGCCAGCCTTGATGGGGGGTCAACCCCCTACGAGCAGTACTTC
TRBV5-1,TRBJ1-1,.,.,CASSSGGVATEAFF,TGCGCCAGCAGCTCGGGCGGGGTGGCCACTGAAGCTTTCTTT
TRBV24-1,TRBJ2-1,.,.,CATSDAGNNEQFF,TGTGCCACCAGTGATGCCGGGAACAATGAGCAGTTCTTC
TRBV10-1,TRBJ2-2,once,.,CASSDRGDGELFF,TGCGCCAGCAGTGATCGCGGCGACGGGGAGCTGTTTTTT
TRBV9,TRBJ2-1,.,.,CASSVEAGGYREQFF,TGTGCCAGCAGCGTAGAAGCGGGCGGGTACCGGGAGCAGTTCTTC
TRBV19,TRBJ2-5,.,TRBD1,CASSVGQAQETQYF,TGTGCCAGTAGTGTTGGACAGGCCCAAGAGACCCAGTACTTC
TRBV7-2,TRBJ2-7,once,TRBD1,CASSKPGTGGEEQYF,TGTGCCAGCAGCAAACCCGGGACAGGGGGGGAAGAGCAGTACTTC
TRBV27,TRBJ2-5,few,TRBD2,CASSLSGGSGGLRETQYF,TGTGCCAGCAGTTTATCGGGAGGTAGCGGGGGACTAAGAGAGACCCAGTACTTC
TRBV2,TRBJ1-1,.,.,CASSGQLNTEAFF,TGTGCCAGCAGTGGACAGTTGAACACTGAAGCTTTCTTT
TRBV3-1/TRBV3-2,TRBJ1-2,.,.,CASSHGTALGGYTF,TGTGCCAGCAGCCACGGGACTGCCTTGGGTGGCTACACCTTC
TRBV2,TRBJ2-5,.,TRBD2,CASVSGGGVETQYF,TGTGCCAGCGTTAGCGGGGGGGGAGTTGAGACCCAGTACTTC
TRBV10-3,TRBJ2-7,.,.,CAISEDIGSSYEQYF,TGTGCCATCAGTGAGGACATTGGGAGCTCCTACGAGCAGTACTTC
TRBV5-1,TRBJ2-2,.,TRBD1,CASSRDRVGTGELFF,TGCGCCAGCAGCCGTGACAGGGTTGGCACCGGGGAGCTGTTTTTT
TRBV24-1,TRBJ2-1,.,.,CATSDFWGPVNEQFF,TGTGCCACCAGTGATTTCTGGGGGCCTGTAAATGAGCAGTTCTTC
TRBV2,TRBJ2-7,.,TRBD2,CASKYRETSGTYEQYF,TGTGCCAGCAAGTATAGGGAGACTAGCGGAACCTACGAGCAGTACTTC
TRBV7-9,TRBJ1-1,.,.,CASSLRQGPPQEAFF,TGTGCCAGCAGCTTAAGGCAGGGGCCCCCACAGGAAGCTTTCTTT
TRBV28,TRBJ1-3,once,TRBD1,CASSRDRAFGNTIYF,TGTGCCAGCAGTCGAGACAGGGCATTTGGAAACACCATATATTTT
TRBV19,TRBJ2-6,.,.,CASKDQVQSFSGANVLTF,TGTGCCAGTAAGGATCAGGTCCAGTCCTTCTCTGGGGCCAACGTCCTGACTTTC
TRBV27,TRBJ2-7,.,.,CASSLSRGLSYEQYF,TGTGCCAGCAGTTTATCCAGGGGCCTTTCCTACGAGCAGTACTTC
TRBV30,TRBJ2-5,.,.,CASEQWETQYF,TGTGCCTCGGAGCAATGGGAGACCCAGTACTTC
TRBV3-1/TRBV3-2,TRBJ2-5,.,TRBD1,CASSQVRDRDPETQYF,TGTGCCAGCAGCCAAGTTCGGGACAGGGATCCAGAGACCCAGTACTTC
TRBV7-3,TRBJ2-4,.,.,CASNLPRVKNIQYF,TGTGCCAGCAACCTACCAAGAGTCAAAAACATTCAGTACTTC
TRBV7-2,TRBJ2-7,.,TRBD1,CASSFDRGGYREQYF,TGTGCCAGCAGCTTTGACAGGGGAGGTTACCGCGAGCAGTACTTC
TRBV18,TRBJ1-6,.,.,CASSPQQEWGHNNSPLHF,TGTGCCAGCTCACCACAGCAGGAATGGGGCCACAATAATTCACCCCTCCACTTT